This TCR beta chain emerged from a study of blood T cell repertoires in COVID-19. Measured with immunoSEQ multiplex PCR; TCRdb has only the in-frame clones, and not every one. In the table there are 350,000 to 550,000 clones, roughly 87% of which are singletons. The CDR3 has 14 amino acids. CDR1 is LNHDA, CDR2 SQIVND, per germline (reference sequence). Trimming pared 9 bases from V and 6 bases from J, leaving 15 bases between. Sequenced: PBMCs or T cells enriched from blood (not recorded which). The sequence was collected from a woman aged 18-29 years with acute COVID-19. V and J are TRBV19 and TRBJ1-6, with unresolved D. The CDR3 DNA reads as TGTGCCAGCCGCCCAGGCGTCCTTAATTCACCCCTCCACTTT. Translating it yields CASRPGVLNSPLHF.